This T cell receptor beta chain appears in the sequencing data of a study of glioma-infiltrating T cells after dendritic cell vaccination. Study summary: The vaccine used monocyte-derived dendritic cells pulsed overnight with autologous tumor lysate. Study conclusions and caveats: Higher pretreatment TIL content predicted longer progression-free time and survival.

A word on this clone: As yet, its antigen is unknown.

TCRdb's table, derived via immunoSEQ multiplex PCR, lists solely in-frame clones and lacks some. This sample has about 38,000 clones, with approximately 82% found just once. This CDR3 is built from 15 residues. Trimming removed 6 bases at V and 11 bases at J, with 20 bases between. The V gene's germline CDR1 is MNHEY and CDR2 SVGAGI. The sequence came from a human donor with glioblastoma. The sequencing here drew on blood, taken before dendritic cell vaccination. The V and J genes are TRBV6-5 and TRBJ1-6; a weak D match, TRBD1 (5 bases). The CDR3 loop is CASSAGFRVATPLHF. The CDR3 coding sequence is TGTGCCAGCAGCGCGGGGTTCAGGGTCGCGACACCCCTCCACTTT.